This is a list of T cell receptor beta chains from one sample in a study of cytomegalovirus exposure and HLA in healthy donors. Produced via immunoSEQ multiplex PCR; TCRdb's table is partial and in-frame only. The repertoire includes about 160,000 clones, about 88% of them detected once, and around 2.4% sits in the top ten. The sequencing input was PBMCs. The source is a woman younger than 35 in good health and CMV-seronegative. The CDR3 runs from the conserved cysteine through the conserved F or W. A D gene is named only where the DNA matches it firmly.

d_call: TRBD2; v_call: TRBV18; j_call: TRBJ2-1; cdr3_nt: TGTGCCAGCTCACCCCTACTAGCGGATCCCAACAATGAGCAGTTCTTC; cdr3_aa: CASSPLLADPNNEQFF
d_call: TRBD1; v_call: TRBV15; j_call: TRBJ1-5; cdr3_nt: TGTGCCACCAGCAGAGCCCCAAGACAGGGTAATCAGCCCCAGCATTTT; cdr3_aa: CATSRAPRQGNQPQHF
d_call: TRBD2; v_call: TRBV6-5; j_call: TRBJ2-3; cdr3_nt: TGTGCCAGCAGTTACGGGGCGGGAGGGGCGGATACGCAGTATTTT; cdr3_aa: CASSYGAGGADTQYF
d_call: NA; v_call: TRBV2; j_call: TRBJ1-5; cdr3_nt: TGTGCCAGCAGGAGTAGCTGGAATAGCAATCAGCCCCAGCATTTT; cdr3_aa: CASRSSWNSNQPQHF
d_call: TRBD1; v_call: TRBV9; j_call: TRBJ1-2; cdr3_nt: TGTGCCAGCAGCGCTACGCTACAGGGGGAGTACTATGGCTACACCTTC; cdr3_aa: CASSATLQGEYYGYTF
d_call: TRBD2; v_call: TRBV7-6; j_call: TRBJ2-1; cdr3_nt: TGTGCCAGCAGCTTATCCCCTCGACTAGCCGATGAGCAGTTCTTC; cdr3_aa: CASSLSPRLADEQFF
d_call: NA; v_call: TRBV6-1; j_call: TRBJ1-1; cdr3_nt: TGTGCCAGCAGTGATGTCTCCACTGAAGCTTTCTTT; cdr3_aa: CASSDVSTEAFF
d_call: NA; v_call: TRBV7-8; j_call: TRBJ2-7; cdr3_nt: TGTGCCAGCAGCCTCCTGTGGGGGGGGCGATCCTACGAGCAGTACTTC; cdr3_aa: CASSLLWGGRSYEQYF
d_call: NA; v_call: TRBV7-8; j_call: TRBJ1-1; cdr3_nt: TGTGCCAGCAGCTTACTCTCCACCGGGACACTGAACACTGAAGCTTTCTTT; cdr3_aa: CASSLLSTGTLNTEAFF
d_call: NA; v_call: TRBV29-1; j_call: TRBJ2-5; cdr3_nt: TGCAGCGCCCTCCTACCGGGGACTCCTCAAGAGACCCAGTACTTC; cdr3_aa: CSALLPGTPQETQYF
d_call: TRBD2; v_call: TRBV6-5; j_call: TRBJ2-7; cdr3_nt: TGTGCCAGCAGTTACTCTTCAGCGGGACCTGGCTACGAGCAGTACTTC; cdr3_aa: CASSYSSAGPGYEQYF
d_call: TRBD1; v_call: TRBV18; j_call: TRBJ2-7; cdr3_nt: TGTGCCAGCTCATCGACGAACCCGGACAGGGCCTACGAGCAGTACTTC; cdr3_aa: CASSSTNPDRAYEQYF
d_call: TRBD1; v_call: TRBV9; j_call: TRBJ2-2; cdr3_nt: TGTGCCAGCAGCCTACCCGCCGGGACAGCTAACACCGGGGAGCTGTTTTTT; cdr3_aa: CASSLPAGTANTGELFF
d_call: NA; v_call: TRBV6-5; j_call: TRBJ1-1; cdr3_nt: TGTGCCAGCAGTTACTCGGATGGGGGGGGCACTGAAGCTTTCTTT; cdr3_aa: CASSYSDGGGTEAFF
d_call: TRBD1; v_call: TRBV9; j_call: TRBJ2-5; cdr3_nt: TGTGCCAGCAGCGCATGGGACAGACCGGAGGAGACCCAGTACTTC; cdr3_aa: CASSAWDRPEETQYF
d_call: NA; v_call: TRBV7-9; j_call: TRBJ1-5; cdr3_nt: TGTGCCAGCAGCTTTGAGGGAATTGGGCCCCAGCATTTT; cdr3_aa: CASSFEGIGPQHF
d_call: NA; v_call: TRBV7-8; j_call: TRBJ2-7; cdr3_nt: TGTGCCAGCAGCGCGGCCGAAGACAGACCCTACGAGCAGTACTTC; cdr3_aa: CASSAAEDRPYEQYF
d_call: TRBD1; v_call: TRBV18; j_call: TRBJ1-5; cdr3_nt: TGTGCCAGCTCACCCTCGGGACAGGGAGGCAATCAGCCCCAGCATTTT; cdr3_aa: CASSPSGQGGNQPQHF
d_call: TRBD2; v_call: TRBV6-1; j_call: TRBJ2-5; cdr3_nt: TGTGCCAGCAGTGCGGGGAGGGTACAAGAGACCCAGTACTTC; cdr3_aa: CASSAGRVQETQYF
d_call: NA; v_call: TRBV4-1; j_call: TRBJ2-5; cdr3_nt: TGCGCCAGCACCCGCCGAGGAGAGACCCAGTACTTC; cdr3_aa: CASTRRGETQYF
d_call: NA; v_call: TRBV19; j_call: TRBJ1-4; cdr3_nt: TGTGCCAGTAGTCCCCGTCAGGAAGGTAATGAAAAACTGTTTTTT; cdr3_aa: CASSPRQEGNEKLFF
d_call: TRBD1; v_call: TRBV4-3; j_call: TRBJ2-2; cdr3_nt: TGCGCCAGCAGCCAAGATACAGGGGGGATGGACGGGGAGCTGTTTTTT; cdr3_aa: CASSQDTGGMDGELFF
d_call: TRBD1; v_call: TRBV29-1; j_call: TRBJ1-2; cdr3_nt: TGCAGCGCCGACCTATTGACAGGGTTAGGTGGCTACACCTTC; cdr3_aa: CSADLLTGLGGYTF
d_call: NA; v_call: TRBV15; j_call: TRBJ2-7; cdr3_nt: TGTGCCACCAGCAGCGGGGGAAGGGATTACGAGCAGTACTTC; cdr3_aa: CATSSGGRDYEQYF
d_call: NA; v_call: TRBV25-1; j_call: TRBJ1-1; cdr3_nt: TGTGCCAGCAGTGAAAGGGGGGGCACTGAAGCTTTCTTT; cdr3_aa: CASSERGGTEAFF